These 20 T cell receptor beta chains were sequenced from one sample in a study of T cell responses to AZD1222 COVID-19 vaccine. Produced via immunoSEQ multiplex PCR; TCRdb's table is partial and in-frame only. The table lists 84,000 or so clones, about 86% of them singletons. Specimen: peripheral blood, collected on day 0 of AZD1222 vaccination. Every receptor here comes from an adult in good health.

The chain carries TRBV7-3 and TRBJ2-1, with D possibly being TRBD1 or TRBD2 (5 bases each). Trimming stripped 5 bases from V and 9 bases from J, with 20 bases between. CDR1 is SGHTA and CDR2 is FQGTGA in the germline V gene. CDR3 length equals 15 residues. The CDR3 nucleotides are TGTGCCAGCAGCCCCAAATCCGGGGCTCGCGGTGAGCAGTTCTTC. This codes for CASSPKSGARGEQFF.

This clone was detected only once. The chain combines TRBV28 with TRBJ2-1; D possibly corresponds to TRBD2 (5 bases). The germline CDR1 and CDR2 sequences are MDHEN and SYDVKM. Trimming pared 3 bases from V and 10 bases from J, leaving 19 bases between. The CDR3 contains 15 residues. CDR3 protein: CASSLSGGHQWEQFF. For the CDR3, the DNA is TGTGCCAGCAGTTTGTCAGGAGGTCATCAATGGGAGCAGTTCTTC.

This clone was recorded only once. The V call is TRBV4-2, the J call TRBJ2-1; TRBD1 aligns across 8 bases. Losses at the gene ends were 2 bases for V and 6 bases for J; bases not matched to a gene: 9. Germline CDR1 reads LGHNA; CDR2 reads YNFKEQ. The CDR3 loop spans 16 amino acids. CDR3 region: CASSQPTGTGVNEQFF. In DNA form, the CDR3 reads TGTGCCAGCAGCCAACCGACCGGGACAGGAGTCAATGAGCAGTTCTTC.

CDR3 sequence (DNA): TGTGCCAGCAGTTACTCCTTGACCGACGGTCAGCCCCAGCATTTT. Encoded protein: CASSYSLTDGQPQHF. V usage is TRBV6-5 and J usage is TRBJ1-5; unclear D gene. The CDR3 runs 15 residues. V lost 0 bases and J lost 6, with 12 bases in between. The germline V gene encodes CDR1 MNHEY and CDR2 SVGAGI.

The chain employs TRBV5-4 and TRBJ2-5, with D unresolved. V was trimmed by 0 bases and J by 2 bases, leaving 5 bases between them. The germline V gene encodes CDR1 SGHNT and CDR2 YYREEE (reference sequence). The CDR3 totals 13 residues. CDR3 bases: TGTGCCAGCAGCTTGGTGGGGCAAGAGACCCAGTACTTC. This translates into CASSLVGQETQYF.

The gene calls are TRBV7-8 and TRBJ2-7; the D is unclear. CDR1 SGHVS and CDR2 FQNEAQ come from the germline V gene. The V end was cut by 4 bases, the J end by 9 bases, with 13 bases between. The CDR3 spans 12 residues. As DNA, the CDR3 is TGTGCCAGCAGCTCCAGCCCCCTTGGGCAGTACTTC. Translation: CASSSSPLGQYF.

The V call is TRBV4-1, the J call TRBJ1-1; no definite D call. This CDR3 is 12 amino acids long. Germline CDR1 and CDR2: MGHRA and YSYEKL. V was trimmed by 2 bases and J by 5 bases, leaving 6 bases between them. Here the CDR3 reads CASSQRGTEAFF. The CDR3 DNA follows: TGCGCCAGCAGCCAACGAGGAACTGAAGCTTTCTTT.

The chain joins TRBV16 to TRBJ2-7; 7 bases fit TRBD2. The CDR3 is made up of 14 amino acids. Looked up from germline, CDR1 is KGHSY and CDR2 is FQNENV. V shed 6 bases, J shed 3 bases, and the junction held 8 bases outside the gene matches. The CDR3 loop is CASSRLGGSYEQYF. CDR3 nucleotide sequence: TGTGCCAGCAGTCGCTTGGGCGGGAGCTACGAGCAGTACTTC.

This chain's CDR3 is CASSFKEPLAKNIQYF. The CDR3 DNA reads as TGTGCCAGCAGCTTTAAGGAGCCTCTAGCCAAAAACATTCAGTACTTC. V usage is TRBV5-4 and J usage is TRBJ2-4; D is uncertain. The CDR3 spans 16 residues. Trimming took off 2 bases at V and 0 bases at J, with 12 bases between the two ends. Germline lookup yields CDR1 SGHNT and CDR2 YYREEE (reference sequence).

The chain joins TRBV7-6 to TRBJ1-2, with D unclear. In germline, CDR1 is SGHVS, CDR2 FNYEAQ. V shed 1 base and J shed 0 bases, with 15 bases lying between them. The CDR3 covers 17 residues. The CDR3 DNA is TGTGCCAGCAGCTTAGGCCTAAACAGCCCTTCTAACTATGGCTACACCTTC. Translating it yields CASSLGLNSPSNYGYTF.

The chain employs TRBV6-6 and TRBJ2-3, with D perhaps TRBD1 (6 bases). Germline V gives CDR1 MNHNY, CDR2 SVGAGI (reference sequence). The CDR3 is 15 residues long. The germline V and J ends were trimmed by 8 bases and 0 bases, with 15 bases remaining between them. The CDR3 sequence: CASSRGPSSTDTQYF. CDR3 DNA: TGTGCCAGCTCCAGGGGACCTTCTAGCACAGATACGCAGTATTTT.

The J gene is TRBJ2-7, the V gene TRBV5-1; a weak D match, TRBD2 (5 bases). V lost 4 bases, J lost 2 bases, and 13 bases lay in between. The CDR3 runs to 14 residues. The germline V gene has CDR1 SGHRS and CDR2 YFSETQ. The CDR3 here is CASSPADLTYEQYF. The CDR3 DNA is TGCGCCAGCAGCCCCGCGGACTTAACCTACGAGCAGTACTTC.

This sequence joins TRBV6-5 and TRBJ1-5; D uncertain. This CDR3 spans 11 amino acids. V lost 6 bases and J 5 bases, leaving 5 bases between the germline ends. From germline, CDR1 is MNHEY and CDR2 SVGAGI. As DNA, the CDR3 is TGTGCCAGCAGCCCGGATCAGCCCCAGCATTTT. The encoded protein is CASSPDQPQHF.

The J gene is TRBJ2-1, the V gene TRBV19, with D tentatively TRBD1 (6 bases). Trimming cost V 6 bases and J 0 bases, with 18 bases left between them. Germline CDR1 is LNHDA and CDR2 is SQIVND (reference sequence). There are 17 residues in the CDR3. CDR3 region: CASRSGAAGVSYNEQFF. CDR3 sequence (DNA): TGTGCCAGTAGATCGGGCGCCGCAGGGGTCTCCTACAATGAGCAGTTCTTC.

The CDR3: CASSGAGTQNTGELFF. As DNA, the CDR3 is TGTGCCAGCAGCGGTGCCGGGACACAGAACACCGGGGAGCTGTTTTTT. The chain has TRBV7-9 and TRBJ2-2; D is perhaps TRBD1 (6 bases). Trimming cost V 5 bases and J 1 base, with 14 bases left between them. Per germline, CDR1 SEHNR and CDR2 FQNEAQ (reference sequence). CDR3 size: 16 residues.

This chain links TRBV6-2 or TRBV6-3 with TRBJ2-1; D is perhaps TRBD1 or TRBD2 (6 bases each). The CDR3 is made up of 17 amino acids. Trimming removed 1 base at V and 0 bases at J, with 13 bases between. Germline V gene sequence: CDR1 MNHEY, CDR2 SVGEGT. CDR3 nucleotide sequence: TGTGCCAGCAGTTACTACCCCGGAGGGGGCTCCTACAATGAGCAGTTCTTC. It codes for CASSYYPGGGSYNEQFF.

The chain couples TRBV5-8 to TRBJ1-2, with D perhaps TRBD1 (5 bases). Deletions cut 4 bases from V and 3 bases from J, with 13 bases between. The CDR3 sequence is 14 residues long. In germline, CDR1 is SGHTS, CDR2 YDEGEE. The CDR3 loop reads CASSPYRTYYGYTF. The CDR3 nucleotides are TGTGCCAGCAGCCCGTACAGGACCTACTATGGCTACACCTTC.

This clone was found once. The chain uses TRBV7-7 and TRBJ2-3, with TRBD2 matching 8 bases. V shed 6 bases, J shed 2 bases, and the junction held 7 bases outside the gene matches. CDR1 and CDR2 (germline): SSHAT, FNYEAQ (reference sequence). CDR3 length equals 15 residues. For the CDR3, the DNA is TGTGCCAGCAGTTTCAGCGGGAGACCCACAGATACGCAGTATTTT. Encoded protein: CASSFSGRPTDTQYF.

V is TRBV11-3 and J is TRBJ2-5; the match to TRBD1 covers 7 bases. The CDR3 covers 14 residues. From germline, CDR1 is SGHNT and CDR2 YENEEA. Trimming removed 4 bases from V and 2 bases from J; junction bases left unmatched: 4. The CDR3 nucleotides are TGTGCCAGCAGCTCCGGGACAGAACAAGAGACCCAGTACTTC. This translates into CASSSGTEQETQYF. Filled out from reference TRBV11-3 and TRBJ2-5, the complete variable domain reads EAGVVQSPRYKIIEKKQPVAFWCNPISGHNTLYWYLQNLGQGPELLIRYENEEAVDDSQLPKDRFSAERLKGVDSTLKIQPAELGDSAVYLCASSSGTEQETQYFGPGTRLLVL.

This chain joins TRBV5-1 and TRBJ1-4; TRBD1 matches 10 bases. The germline V gene has CDR1 SGHRS and CDR2 YFSETQ. This CDR3 spans 16 amino acids. The ends lost 2 bases at V and 4 bases at J; junction bases unmatched: 5. The CDR3 DNA reads as TGCGCCAGCAGCTTAGGACAGGGGGAAAATAATGAAAAACTGTTTTTT. This encodes CASSLGQGENNEKLFF.